The T cell receptor beta chain described here comes from a study of blood T cell repertoires in COVID-19. Whole-study context: The analysed material was cDNA or gDNA that came from T cells, B-cell-depleted T cells, or PBMCs.

Libraries were prepared by immunoSEQ multiplex PCR; TCRdb keeps only in-frame clonotypes and omits some of them. The sample shows roughly 50,000 clones, roughly 90% of them seen only once. CDR1 and CDR2 (germline): LNHDA, SQIVND (reference sequence). CDR3 length: 14 residues. The V gene end was trimmed by 3 bases and the J gene end by 6 bases; junction bases not matched to a gene: 7. The origin of this receptor is a man older than 75 with acute or convalescent COVID-19. The specimen was peripheral blood. This chain links TRBV19 with TRBJ1-1, with TRBD1 matching 7 bases. The chain's CDR3 is CASSIDRVGAEAFF. The DNA of the CDR3 is TGTGCCAGTAGTATTGACAGGGTGGGGGCTGAAGCTTTCTTT.